Listed below are T cell receptor beta chains from one sample, sequenced in a study of T cell clones after liver transplantation. Profiled with immunoSEQ multiplex PCR; TCRdb holds only in-frame clones, not every one. The sample records around 76,000 clones, about four fifths being singletons. The source material was CD4+ T cells from blood, sampled 12 months after liver transplant. The receptor set was obtained from a human patient who received a liver transplant. Some of these T cells may belong to the graft donor. Both conserved end residues are part of each CDR3. D genes are given only for firm matches. The size field is filled for only some rows; it gives once, few, many or a size class.

size | J | D | V | DNA | CDR3
NA | TRBJ2-2 | TRBD1 | TRBV28 | TGTGCCAGCAGTTTAGACAGGGTGGGGAACACCGGGGAGCTGTTTTTT | CASSLDRVGNTGELFF
NA | TRBJ2-7 | TRBD1 | TRBV4-3 | TGCGCCAGCAGCAAAGGACAGGACTCCTACGAGCAGTACTTC | CASSKGQDSYEQYF
NA | TRBJ1-2 | TRBD1 | TRBV18 | TGTGCCAGCTCACCAGACAGGGGCGGCTACACCTTC | CASSPDRGGYTF
NA | TRBJ2-1 | TRBD1 | TRBV19 | TGTGCCAGTAGCTCAAAGGGACAGGGCGGCAATGAGCAGTTCTTC | CASSSKGQGGNEQFF
once | TRBJ2-1 | NA | TRBV29-1 | TGCAGCGTTGAAGATCCCCGGGGTCCCTCCTACAATGAGCAGTTCTTC | CSVEDPRGPSYNEQFF
NA | TRBJ1-5 | NA | TRBV6-5 | TGTGCCAGCAGCCCTTGGAGAAATCAGCCCCAGCATTTT | CASSPWRNQPQHF
medium-sized | TRBJ1-5 | TRBD1 | TRBV19 | TGTGCCAGTACCGGGGGACAGGGTGGCAATCAGCCCCAGCATTTT | CASTGGQGGNQPQHF
NA | TRBJ2-5 | TRBD2 | TRBV28 | TGTGCCAGCAGCGCGACGGGGGGGACGTGGGAGACCCAGTACTTC | CASSATGGTWETQYF
NA | TRBJ1-1 | TRBD1 | TRBV6-5 | TGTGCCAGCAGTTACTCAGGGGGCGCGGGCACTGAAGCTTTCTTT | CASSYSGGAGTEAFF
NA | TRBJ1-5 | TRBD1 | TRBV6-1 | TGTGCCAGCAGGCGGGACAGGGGGCCTCAGCCCCAGCATTTT | CASRRDRGPQPQHF
once | TRBJ2-3 | TRBD2 | TRBV5-1 | TGCGCCAGCAGCTCCTCCCGGACTAGCCGTCTGGGTGCAGATACGCAGTATTTT | CASSSSRTSRLGADTQYF
NA | TRBJ2-1 | TRBD2 | TRBV18 | TGTGCCAGCTCACCACCCGGACTAGCGGGTTACAATGAGCAGTTCTTC | CASSPPGLAGYNEQFF
NA | TRBJ2-5 | NA | TRBV5-4 | TGTGCCAGCAGCCTGGAGTTCGGCGGGAACCAAGAGACCCAGTACTTC | CASSLEFGGNQETQYF
NA | TRBJ1-2 | NA | TRBV6-5 | TGTGCCAGCAGTCCCGCAAACAGGGCCTATGGCTACACCTTC | CASSPANRAYGYTF
NA | TRBJ2-1 | TRBD2 | TRBV19 | TGTGCCAGTAGCTTTAGTAGCGCGAGCGGGAGAGTGAATGAGCAGTTCTTC | CASSFSSASGRVNEQFF
NA | TRBJ1-2 | TRBD1 | TRBV29-1 | TGCAGCGTACAAAACAGGGGGATCAACTATGGCTACACCTTC | CSVQNRGINYGYTF
once | TRBJ2-1 | NA | TRBV28 | TGTGCCAGCAGTTTCGAACGGACCTCCTACAATGAGCAGTTCTTC | CASSFERTSYNEQFF
NA | TRBJ2-1 | TRBD1 | TRBV27 | TGTGCCAGCAGTCCCCGGGACAGGCCTAAGCAGTTCTTC | CASSPRDRPKQFF
once | TRBJ2-3 | NA | TRBV7-6 | TGTGCCAGCAGCACAACGACGACTAGGCATATCACAGATACGCAGTATTTT | CASSTTTTRHITDTQYF
NA | TRBJ1-2 | TRBD1 | TRBV4-1 | TGCGCCAGCAGCCAGGACAGGGGGCGCCTTCCGTATGGCTACACCTTC | CASSQDRGRLPYGYTF
few | TRBJ1-4 | NA | TRBV15 | TGTGCCACCAGCGGAGGGTCAGGATCCACAACTAATGAAAAACTGTTTTTT | CATSGGSGSTTNEKLFF
once | TRBJ2-1 | TRBD2 | TRBV4-1 | TGCGCCAGCAGCCACACCGGGACTAGCGTTGGCTCCTACAATGAGCAGTTCTTC | CASSHTGTSVGSYNEQFF
NA | TRBJ1-1 | TRBD1 | TRBV18 | TGTGCCAGCTCTACCAGGGGCAGGGGGCAGAACACTGAAGCTTTCTTT | CASSTRGRGQNTEAFF
NA | TRBJ1-1 | NA | TRBV28 | TGTGCCATCCGGGAGGATTGGAACACTGAAGCTTTCTTT | CAIREDWNTEAFF
NA | TRBJ2-4 | NA | TRBV7-2 | TGTGCCAGCAGCTCCCAGGGAGCCCTAGCCAAAAACATTCAGTACTTC | CASSSQGALAKNIQYF
NA | TRBJ1-3 | NA | TRBV7-9 | TGTGCCAGCAGCTTAGCGGGCGGGGTTCGAGGAAACACCATATATTTT | CASSLAGGVRGNTIYF